Listed below are T cell receptor beta chains from one sample, sequenced in a study of sequential checkpoint blockade in melanoma. This table comes from immunoSEQ multiplex PCR, and its TCRdb copy is limited to in-frame clones, with some not included. The table records 15,000 to 20,000 clones, 56% of them present only once. The material was CD8+ T cells sorted from blood (inferred from file names), obtained from a patient given nivolumab and ipilimumab in sequence. These receptors were taken from a human donor with melanoma. Both conserved end residues are part of each CDR3. The D gene is left open where the match is weak. Some rows mark clone size as missing; the rest say once, few, many or name a class of expanded clone.

d_gene	v_gene	j_gene	abundance	CDR3nt	CDR3aa
.	TRBV6-5	TRBJ2-7	.	TGTGCCAGCAGTTCCGGGACACGTCGAAGGGACGAGCAGTACTTC	CASSSGTRRRDEQYF
TRBD2	TRBV4-2	TRBJ2-2	.	TGTGCCAGCAGCCGCTTAGCGGGAGGGACCGGGATCACCGGGGAGCTGTTTTTT	CASSRLAGGTGITGELFF
TRBD2	TRBV11-3	TRBJ2-3	.	TGTGCCAGCAGCTTAGAAGGCGGGGGGGCCGATACGCAGTATTTT	CASSLEGGGADTQYF
TRBD1	TRBV7-6	TRBJ1-1	few	TGTGCCAGCAGCCCCGGACAGGGCTATGAAGCTTTCTTT	CASSPGQGYEAFF
.	TRBV6-5	TRBJ2-1	.	TGTGCCAGCAGTTACCTGACGACAGCCGACAATGAGCAGTTCTTC	CASSYLTTADNEQFF
.	TRBV27	TRBJ1-1	.	TGTGCCAGCAGTTTATCGCCGGGGAACACTGAAGCTTTCTTT	CASSLSPGNTEAFF
TRBD2	TRBV2	TRBJ2-1	.	TGTGCCAGCATGGGAGGGGCAGGGATAGACAATGAGCAGTTCTTC	CASMGGAGIDNEQFF
.	TRBV29-1	TRBJ1-2	.	TGCAGCGTTGAAAAGGGGATCTCGGCTTATGGCTACACCTTC	CSVEKGISAYGYTF
.	TRBV7-6	TRBJ2-1	.	TGTGCCAGCAGCTTAATGGGGCTAGGGGAATTCTCCTACAATGAGCAGTTCTTC	CASSLMGLGEFSYNEQFF
TRBD1	TRBV7-2	TRBJ2-2	.	TGTGCCAGCAGCTTTTTGACCGGGACAGGGTCAACCGGGGAGCTGTTTTTT	CASSFLTGTGSTGELFF
TRBD2	TRBV12-5	TRBJ2-1	.	TGTGCTAGTGACTCCGGGACTAGCGGTTACAATGAGCAGTTCTTC	CASDSGTSGYNEQFF
.	TRBV9	TRBJ1-2	.	TGTGCCAGCAGCGCCTCGGAGGGCGGCGGCTACACCTTC	CASSASEGGGYTF
TRBD2	TRBV5-3	TRBJ2-5	few	TGTGCCAGCAGCGGTCGGGGGGGTCAGCAAGAGACCCAGTACTTC	CASSGRGGQQETQYF
.	TRBV7-8	TRBJ2-7	.	TGTGCCAGCAGCTTAGTCTACACAGAGAGACCCTACGAGCAGTACTTC	CASSLVYTERPYEQYF
.	TRBV30	TRBJ1-1	.	TGTGCCTGGAGTGTACAGATATACACTGAAGCTTTCTTT	CAWSVQIYTEAFF
.	TRBV7-2	TRBJ2-7	.	TGTGCCAGCAGCTTAGCGGGGGACTCAAGGTACGAGCAGTACTTC	CASSLAGDSRYEQYF
TRBD1	TRBV19	TRBJ2-3	once	TGTGCCAGTAGTCTAGAGACAGGGACCACAGATACGCAGTATTTT	CASSLETGTTDTQYF